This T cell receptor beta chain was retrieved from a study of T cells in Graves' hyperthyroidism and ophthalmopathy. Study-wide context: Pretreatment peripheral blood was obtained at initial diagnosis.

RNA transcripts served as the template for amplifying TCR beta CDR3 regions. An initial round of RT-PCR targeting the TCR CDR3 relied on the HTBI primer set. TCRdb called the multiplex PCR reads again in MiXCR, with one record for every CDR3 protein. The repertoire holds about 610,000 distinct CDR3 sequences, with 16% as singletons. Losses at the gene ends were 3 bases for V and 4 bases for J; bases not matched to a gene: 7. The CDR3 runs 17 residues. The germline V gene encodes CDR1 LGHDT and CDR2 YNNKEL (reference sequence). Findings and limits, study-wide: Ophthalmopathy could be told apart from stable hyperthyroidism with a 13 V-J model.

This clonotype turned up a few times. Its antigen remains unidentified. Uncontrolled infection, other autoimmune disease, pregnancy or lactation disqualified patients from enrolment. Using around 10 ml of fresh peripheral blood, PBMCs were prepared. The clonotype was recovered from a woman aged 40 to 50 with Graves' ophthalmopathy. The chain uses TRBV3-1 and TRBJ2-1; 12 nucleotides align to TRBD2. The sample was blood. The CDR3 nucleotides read TGTGCCAGCAGCCAGGCTAGCGGGAGGGCCACATACAATGAGCAGTTCTTC. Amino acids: CASSQASGRATYNEQFF.